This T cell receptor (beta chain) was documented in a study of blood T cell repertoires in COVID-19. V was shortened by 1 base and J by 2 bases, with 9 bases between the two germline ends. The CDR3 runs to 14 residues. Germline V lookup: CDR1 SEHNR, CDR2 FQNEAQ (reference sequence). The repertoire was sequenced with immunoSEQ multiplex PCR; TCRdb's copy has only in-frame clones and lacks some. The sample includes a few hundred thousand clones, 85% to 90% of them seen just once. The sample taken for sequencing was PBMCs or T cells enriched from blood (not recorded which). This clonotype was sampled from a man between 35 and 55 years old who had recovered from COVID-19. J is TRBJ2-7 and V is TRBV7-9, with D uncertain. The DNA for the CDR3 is TGTGCCAGCAGCTTAGTGGGCCGTACCTACGAGCAGTACTTC. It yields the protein CASSLVGRTYEQYF.